A single sample gave rise to the 26 T cell receptor beta chains below, sequenced in a study of a mutant IDH1 vaccine in newly diagnosed glioma. Method: immunoSEQ multiplex PCR; TCRdb's copy keeps in-frame clones and lacks some. Here the sample spans about 36,000 clones, 60% to 85% being singletons. Time point given: week 47, end of study. In the vaccine, a single dose held 300 ug of the mutant IDH1 20-mer peptide, along with topical imiquimod. The antigens these receptors bind are not known. This specimen consisted of PBMCs, obtained from a glioma patient whose treatment included an IDH1 peptide vaccine. Source of these receptors: a man aged 35 to 55 with glioma.

The genes are TRBV28 and TRBJ2-7, with 7 bases that match TRBD1. CDR3 length: 16 residues. Germline CDR1 is MDHEN and CDR2 is SYDVKM. The J segment lost 2 bases and the V segment lost 6 bases, leaving 13 bases of the junction unmatched. The DNA of the CDR3 is TGTGCCAGCAGCCCGCAGACGACAGGGATCGCCTACGAGCAGTACTTC. It is translated as CASSPQTTGIAYEQYF.

This sequence joins TRBV14 and TRBJ2-7, with D perhaps being TRBD1 or TRBD2 (5 bases each). Germline V gene sequence: CDR1 SGHDN, CDR2 FVKESK. V was pared by 4 bases and J by 6 bases, with 10 bases between. This CDR3 comprises 12 residues. CDR3 DNA: TGTGCCAGCAGCCGGGGGAGTGCCGAGCAGTACTTC. Translating it yields CASSRGSAEQYF. Based on the CDR3 plus reference TRBV14 and TRBJ2-7, the full variable domain is EAGVTQFPSHSVIEKGQTVTLRCDPISGHDNLYWYRRVMGKEIKFLLHFVKESKQDESGMPNNRFLAERTGGTYSTLKVQPAELEDSGVYFCASSRGSAEQYFGPGTRLTVT.

This clone was seen a few times. The rearrangement links TRBV4-1 to TRBJ1-5; no reliable D call. This CDR3 is 15 amino acids long. Per germline, CDR1 MGHRA and CDR2 YSYEKL. Trimming stripped 0 bases from V and 3 bases from J, with 9 bases between. CDR3 bases: TGCGCCAGCAGCCAAGACTGGCCGATCAATCAGCCCCAGCATTTT. Translated: CASSQDWPINQPQHF.

The CDR3 sequence is CASSPEASYEQYF. CDR3 nucleotide sequence: TGTGCCAGCTCACCGGAGGCGTCCTACGAGCAGTACTTC. The V call is TRBV18, the J call TRBJ2-7, with a weak D call TRBD2 (5 bases). V dropped 3 bases and J dropped 1 base, with 7 bases sitting between them. Germline lookup yields CDR1 KGHSH and CDR2 LQKENI. The CDR3 covers 13 residues. Supplemented by reference TRBV18 and TRBJ2-7, the full variable domain reads NAGVMQNPRHLVRRRGQEARLRCSPMKGHSHVYWYRQLPEEGLKFMVYLQKENIIDESGMPKERFSAEFPKEGPSILRIQQVVRGDSAAYFCASSPEASYEQYFGPGTRLTVT.

The CDR3 DNA is TGTGCCAGCGGGGTTGGGGCCAACGTCCTGACTTTC. Amino acids: CASGVGANVLTF. The genes are TRBV6-1 and TRBJ2-6; no reliable D call. Per the germline V gene, CDR1 is MNHNS and CDR2 is SASEGT. The CDR3 runs 12 residues. V was trimmed by 8 bases and J by 3 bases, leaving 5 bases between them.

There are a few counts of this clone. The chain uses TRBV11-2 and TRBJ2-5; D gene ambiguous. The CDR3 length is 14 residues. From germline, CDR1 is SGHAT and CDR2 FQNNGV. Trimming took 1 base from V and 4 from J, leaving 10 bases between them. The CDR3 nucleotides read TGTGCCAGCAGCTTAGTATCTTCAGGAGAGACCCAGTACTTC. It is translated as CASSLVSSGETQYF.

This clone appeared a single time. This rearrangement joins TRBV10-3 to TRBJ2-3, with D maybe TRBD1 (5 bases). Germline CDR1 ENHRY, CDR2 SYGVKD. The ends were cut back, 0 bases at V and 0 bases at J, with 7 bases in the middle. The CDR3 is 15 residues long. CDR3 region: CAISESGASTDTQYF. The CDR3 DNA follows: TGTGCCATCAGTGAGTCTGGGGCCAGCACAGATACGCAGTATTTT.

The rearrangement joins TRBV7-8 to TRBJ2-5; D is ambiguous. V lost 0 bases to trimming and J lost 4 bases, with 6 bases between them. The CDR3 spans 13 residues. Germline lookup yields CDR1 SGHVS and CDR2 FQNEAQ. The CDR3 spells CASSLARIETQYF. Written as DNA, the CDR3 is TGTGCCAGCAGCTTAGCGCGTATAGAGACCCAGTACTTC. Complete variable domain (other parts from reference TRBV7-8 and TRBJ2-5): GAGVSQSPRYKVAKRGQDVALRCDPISGHVSLFWYQQALGQGPEFLTYFQNEAQLDKSGLPSDRFFAERPEGSVSTLKIQRTQQEDSAVYLCASSLARIETQYFGPGTRLLVL.

This chain connects TRBV10-3 to TRBJ1-1; 10 nucleotides align to TRBD1. The CDR3 loop spans 15 amino acids. V shed 6 bases and J 6 bases; nucleotides not matched to a gene: 10. Germline CDR1 and CDR2: ENHRY and SYGVKD. The CDR3 coding sequence is TGTGCCATCAGGATTGGACAGGGGGATGTGTCTGAAGCTTTCTTT. Protein product: CAIRIGQGDVSEAFF.

The J gene is TRBJ2-6, the V gene TRBV7-9, with 7 bases lining up with TRBD1. This CDR3 spans 17 amino acids. J gave up 0 bases and V 5 bases, and 7 bases lay outside the gene matches. Germline-derived CDR1 and CDR2 are SEHNR and FQNEAQ (reference sequence). The CDR3 DNA sequence: TGTGCCAGCAGCCGAATCGACAGGGACTCTGGGGCCAACGTCCTGACTTTC. This translates into CASSRIDRDSGANVLTF.

The CDR3 DNA follows: TGTGCCAGCAGCGGGGGGGACAGAAATCAGCCCCAGCATTTT. Protein sequence: CASSGGDRNQPQHF. V and J are TRBV9 and TRBJ1-5; 7 bases align to TRBD1. The ends lost 3 bases at V and 4 bases at J; junction bases unmatched: 4. The CDR3 has 14 residues. The germline V gene has CDR1 SGDLS and CDR2 YYNGEE.

The V call is TRBV7-9, the J call TRBJ1-1; D remains ambiguous. V was clipped by 6 bases and J by 4 bases, with 12 bases between them. This CDR3 has 13 amino acids. Germline CDR1 is SEHNR and CDR2 is FQNEAQ (reference sequence). CDR3 protein: CASRDYKGTEAFF. The CDR3 DNA reads as TGTGCCAGCAGGGACTATAAGGGCACTGAAGCTTTCTTT.

The chain joins TRBV6-1 to TRBJ2-1, with 12 bases aligning to TRBD2. The CDR3 runs to 17 residues. Losses at the gene ends were 6 bases for V and 7 bases for J; bases not matched to a gene: 13. Germline assignment: CDR1 MNHNS and CDR2 SASEGT. The CDR3 region has the DNA TGTGCCAGCAGGGAATACCAACTAGCGGGAGGTTTGAATGAGCAGTTCTTC. Translating gives CASREYQLAGGLNEQFF.

This chain joins TRBV6-4 and TRBJ2-1; D may be TRBD1 (5 bases). Trimming pared 0 bases from V and 5 bases from J, leaving 5 bases between. CDR1 is MRHNA, CDR2 SNTAGT, per germline. This CDR3 comprises 13 residues. CDR3 DNA sequence: TGTGCCAGCAGTGACTCGGACAACAATGAGCAGTTCTTC. Its translation is CASSDSDNNEQFF.

This clone was detected only a few times. V is TRBV7-6 and J is TRBJ1-5, with 7 bases fitting TRBD1. CDR1 and CDR2 from the germline V gene are SGHVS and FNYEAQ. The J segment lost 4 bases and the V segment lost 5 bases, leaving 14 bases of the junction unmatched. The CDR3 extends over 17 amino acids. The CDR3 loop is CASSLPGGMGKNQPQHF. DNA for the CDR3: TGTGCCAGCAGCCTCCCAGGGGGAATGGGCAAAAATCAGCCCCAGCATTTT.

This clone was observed a few times. The rearrangement uses TRBV25-1 and TRBJ2-7; D is perhaps TRBD2 (6 bases). Germline CDR1 and CDR2: MGHDK and SYGVNS. V was trimmed by 2 bases and J by 6 bases, leaving 14 bases between them. The CDR3 covers 14 residues. The CDR3 region is CASSEVGGISEQYF. In DNA, the CDR3 is TGTGCCAGCAGTGAAGTTGGAGGGATTAGCGAGCAGTACTTC.

This clone was found a few times. The chain has TRBV6-6 and TRBJ1-1, with unresolved D. V lost 2 bases, J lost 5 bases, and 12 bases lay in between. The CDR3 contains 14 residues. The germline CDR1 and CDR2 sequences are MNHNY and SVGAGI (reference sequence). In DNA form, the CDR3 reads TGTGCCAGCAGTTACGGACCCCGCGGGACTGAAGCTTTCTTT. Its protein is CASSYGPRGTEAFF.

CDR3 protein: CASSVGSGNQPQHF. As DNA, the CDR3 is TGTGCCAGTAGTGTGGGCTCGGGCAATCAGCCCCAGCATTTT. The J gene is TRBJ1-5, the V gene TRBV19; D ambiguous. The CDR3 covers 14 residues. Germline V gene lookup returns CDR1 LNHDA and CDR2 SQIVND (reference sequence). The V and J ends lost 5 bases and 2 bases respectively, with 10 bases between them.

The chain couples TRBV7-9 to TRBJ2-5; 8 bases agree with TRBD1. CDR3 length: 14 residues. The V gene's germline CDR1 is SEHNR and CDR2 FQNEAQ (reference sequence). V was pared by 6 bases and J by 4 bases, with 7 bases of the junction left unmatched. The CDR3 sequence is CASRYGTGRETQYF. The CDR3 DNA is TGTGCCAGCAGATACGGGACAGGAAGAGAGACCCAGTACTTC.

The chain carries TRBV7-2 and TRBJ2-7; possibly TRBD1 for D (6 bases). There are 13 residues in the CDR3. CDR1 SGHTA and CDR2 FQGNSA come from the germline V gene. Trimming shortened V by 5 bases and J by 4 bases, and 12 bases separated the two germline ends. The CDR3 reads CASSAERGYEQYV. Written as DNA, the CDR3 is TGTGCCAGCAGCGCCGAGAGGGGGTACGAGCAGTACGTC.

This clone occurred a few times. This rearrangement joins TRBV10-3 to TRBJ2-2; D gene uncertain. The CDR3 has 17 residues. Looked up from germline, CDR1 is ENHRY and CDR2 is SYGVKD. V dropped 0 bases and J dropped 1 base, with 12 bases sitting between them. In nucleotides, the CDR3 is TGTGCCATCAGTGAGTCGAATGGGGATTTGAACACCGGGGAGCTGTTTTTT. Translation: CAISESNGDLNTGELFF.

The chain carries TRBV19 and TRBJ2-3, with D perhaps matching TRBD1 (5 bases). Trimming took 3 bases from V and 0 from J, leaving 10 bases between them. This CDR3 has 15 residues. Per the germline V gene, CDR1 is LNHDA and CDR2 is SQIVND (reference sequence). The CDR3 is CASSIQGYSTDTQYF. In DNA form, the CDR3 reads TGTGCCAGTAGTATCCAGGGCTATAGCACAGATACGCAGTATTTT.

V gene TRBV2 combines with J gene TRBJ1-1; TRBD1 matches at 12 bases. Germline trimming cut 6 bases from V and 4 bases from J; bases unmatched to any gene: 6. Per the germline V gene, CDR1 is SNHLY and CDR2 is FYNNEI. The CDR3 contains 15 residues. The CDR3 region is CASRVRDRGPTEAFF. CDR3 in DNA: TGTGCCAGCAGAGTCCGGGACAGGGGGCCCACTGAAGCTTTCTTT.

This clone was recorded once. The chain has TRBV7-6 and TRBJ2-5; D call uncertain. This CDR3 contains 15 residues. Germline V lookup: CDR1 SGHVS, CDR2 FNYEAQ. V was pared by 5 bases and J by 2 bases, with 15 bases between. CDR3 nucleotides: TGTGCCAGCAGCGCAACCTTGTCTAGGCAAGAGACCCAGTACTTC. Encoded protein: CASSATLSRQETQYF.

The rearrangement uses TRBV11-3 and TRBJ2-5; no clear D. This CDR3 contains 13 residues. Trimming took off 3 bases at V and 5 bases at J, with 10 bases between the two ends. Per the germline V gene, CDR1 is SGHNT and CDR2 is YENEEA. The CDR3 here is CASSFGQGETQYF. The CDR3 DNA reads TGTGCCAGCAGCTTCGGCCAAGGGGAGACCCAGTACTTC.

The CDR3 DNA reads TGTGCCAGCAGCATCGTGGGTGGTGGGGCCAACGTCCTGACTTTC. This encodes CASSIVGGGANVLTF. This chain connects TRBV7-2 to TRBJ2-6, with D uncertain. The V gene's germline CDR1 is SGHTA and CDR2 FQGNSA. This CDR3 is 15 amino acids long. V was clipped by 5 bases and J by 3 bases, with 11 bases between them.